This T cell receptor (beta chain) is drawn from a study of shared clonotypes between healthy human individuals. The germline gives CDR1 KGHSH, CDR2 LQKENI. This CDR3 region has 13 residues. V shed 1 base and J shed 4 bases, with 5 bases lying between them. The repertoire was sequenced with immunoSEQ multiplex PCR; TCRdb's copy has only in-frame clones and lacks some. The repertoire holds 2 million to 2.5 million clones, with approximately 90% as singletons. This receptor was identified in a man younger than 30 in good health. Some clones in this sample may be carry-over from other donors' samples. The chain joins TRBV18 to TRBJ2-1; no clear D gene. Sequencing was done on a sample of naive CD4+ T cells from PBMCs. The subset here: CD45RA+ positively selected. The CDR3 loop reads CASSPQAYNEQFF. Here the CDR3 DNA reads TGTGCCAGCTCACCACAGGCTTACAATGAGCAGTTCTTC.